This T cell receptor (beta chain) stems from a study of blood T cell repertoires in COVID-19. In the authors' methods: Nucleated cell counts were estimated from reference gene primer amplification. Some clones are missing from TCRdb's copy, which holds only in-frame ones; the method was immunoSEQ multiplex PCR. V, J and clone size are taken as reported in that table, and D and trimming were inferred from the DNA itself. Among 300,000 to 400,000 clones, roughly 85% were seen once, and the ten largest hold approximately 4.4%. This clonotype originated in a woman aged 40 to 50 with acute COVID-19. The sample taken for sequencing was PBMCs or T cells enriched from blood (not recorded which).

The CDR3 loop reads CASSQQGGLSYGYTF. For the CDR3, the DNA is TGTGCCAGCAGCCAACAGGGGGGGTTGTCCTATGGCTACACCTTC. The chain carries TRBV5-6 and TRBJ1-2; TRBD1 matches 8 bases. Germline loops: CDR1 SGHDT, CDR2 YYEEEE. CDR3 length equals 15 residues. Unmatched junction bases numbered 9, after V lost 4 bases and J lost 4 bases.